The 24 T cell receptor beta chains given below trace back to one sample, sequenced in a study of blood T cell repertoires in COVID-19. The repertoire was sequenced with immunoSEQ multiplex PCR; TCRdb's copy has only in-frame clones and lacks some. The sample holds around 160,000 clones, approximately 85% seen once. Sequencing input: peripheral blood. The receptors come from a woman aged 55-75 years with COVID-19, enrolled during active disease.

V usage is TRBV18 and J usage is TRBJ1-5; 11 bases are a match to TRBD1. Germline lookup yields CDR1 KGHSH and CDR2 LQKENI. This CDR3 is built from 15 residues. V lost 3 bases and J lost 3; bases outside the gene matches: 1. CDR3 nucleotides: TGTGCCAGCTCACCGGGACAGGGGGACAATCAGCCCCAGCATTTT. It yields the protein CASSPGQGDNQPQHF.

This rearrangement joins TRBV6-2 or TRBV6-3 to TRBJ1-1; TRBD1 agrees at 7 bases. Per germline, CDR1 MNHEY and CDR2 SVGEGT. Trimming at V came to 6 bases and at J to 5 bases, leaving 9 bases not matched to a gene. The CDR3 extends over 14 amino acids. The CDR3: CASSLPDRATEAFF. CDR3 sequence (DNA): TGTGCCAGCAGCCTACCCGACAGGGCGACTGAAGCTTTCTTT.

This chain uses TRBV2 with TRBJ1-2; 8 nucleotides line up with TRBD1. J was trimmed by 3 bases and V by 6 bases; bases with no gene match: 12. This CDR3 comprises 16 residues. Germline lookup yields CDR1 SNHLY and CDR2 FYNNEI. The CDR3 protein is CASSFLPTGGHYGYTF. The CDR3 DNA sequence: TGTGCCAGCAGCTTCCTCCCAACAGGGGGACACTATGGCTACACCTTC.

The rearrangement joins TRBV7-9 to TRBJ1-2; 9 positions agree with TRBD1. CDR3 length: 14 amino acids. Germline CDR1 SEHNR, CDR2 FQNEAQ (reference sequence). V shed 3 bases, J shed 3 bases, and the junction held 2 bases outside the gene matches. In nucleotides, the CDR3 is TGTGCCAGCAGCTTGGGACAGGGCGACTATGGCTACACCTTC. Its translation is CASSLGQGDYGYTF.

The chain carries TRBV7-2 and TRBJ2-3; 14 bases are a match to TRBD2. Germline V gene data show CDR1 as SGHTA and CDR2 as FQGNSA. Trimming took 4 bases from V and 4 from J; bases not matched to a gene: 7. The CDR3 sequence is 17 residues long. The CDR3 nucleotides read TGTGCCAGCAGCTGGAGACTAGCGGGGGGGGTAGCAGATACGCAGTATTTT. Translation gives CASSWRLAGGVADTQYF.

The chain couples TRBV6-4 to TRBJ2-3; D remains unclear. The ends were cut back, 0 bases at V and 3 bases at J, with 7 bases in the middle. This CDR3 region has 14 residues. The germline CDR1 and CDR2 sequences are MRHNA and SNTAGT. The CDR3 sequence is CASSDSSVTDTQYF. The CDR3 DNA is TGTGCCAGCAGTGACTCGTCGGTTACAGATACGCAGTATTTT.

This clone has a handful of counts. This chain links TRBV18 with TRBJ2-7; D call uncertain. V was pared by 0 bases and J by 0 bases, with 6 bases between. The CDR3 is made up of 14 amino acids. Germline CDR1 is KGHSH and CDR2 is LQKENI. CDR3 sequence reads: CASSPPNSSYEQYF. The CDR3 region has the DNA TGTGCCAGCTCACCACCCAACAGCTCCTACGAGCAGTACTTC.

The CDR3 DNA follows: TGTGCCAGCACCGCGCGGGCGGGAAAGAATTCACCCCTCCACTTT. This codes for CASTARAGKNSPLHF. The rearrangement joins TRBV3-1 (or the pseudogene TRBV3-2) to TRBJ1-6; D ambiguous. Trimming took off 7 bases at V and 7 bases at J, with 17 bases between the two ends. The length of the CDR3 is 15 residues. Germline V gene lookup returns CDR1 LGHDT and CDR2 YNNKEL (reference sequence).

CDR3 amino acids: CASSQEGAGPPQHF. The CDR3 DNA is TGCGCCAGCAGCCAAGAGGGGGCGGGCCCGCCCCAGCATTTT. This chain joins TRBV4-1 and TRBJ1-5; maybe TRBD1 (6 bases). The CDR3 runs to 14 residues. The germline CDR1 and CDR2 sequences are MGHRA and YSYEKL. V dropped 0 bases and J dropped 9 bases, with 12 bases sitting between them.

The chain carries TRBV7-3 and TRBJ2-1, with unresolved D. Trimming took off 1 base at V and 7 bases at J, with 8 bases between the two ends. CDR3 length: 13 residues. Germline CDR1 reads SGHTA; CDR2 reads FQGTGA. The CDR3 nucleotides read TGTGCCAGCAGCTTAATGTCCGTGAATGAGCAGTTCTTC. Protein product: CASSLMSVNEQFF.

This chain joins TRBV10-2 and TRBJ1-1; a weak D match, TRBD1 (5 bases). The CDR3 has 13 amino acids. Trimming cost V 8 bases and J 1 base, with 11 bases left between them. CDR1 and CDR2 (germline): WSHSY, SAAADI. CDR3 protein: CASEATGNTEAFF. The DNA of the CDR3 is TGCGCCAGCGAAGCTACAGGGAACACTGAAGCTTTCTTT.

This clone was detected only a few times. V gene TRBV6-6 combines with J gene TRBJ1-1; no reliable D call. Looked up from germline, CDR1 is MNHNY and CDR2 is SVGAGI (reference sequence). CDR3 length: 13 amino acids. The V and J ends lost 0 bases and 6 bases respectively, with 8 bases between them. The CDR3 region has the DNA TGTGCCAGCAGTTACTCGCAGTATTCTGAAGCTTTCTTT. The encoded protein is CASSYSQYSEAFF.

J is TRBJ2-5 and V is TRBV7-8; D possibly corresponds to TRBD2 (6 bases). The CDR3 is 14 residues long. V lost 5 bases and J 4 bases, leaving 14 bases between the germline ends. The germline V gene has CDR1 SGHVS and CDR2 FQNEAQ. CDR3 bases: TGTGCCAGCAGCCCACTCGCGGGGTCAGAGACCCAGTACTTC. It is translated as CASSPLAGSETQYF.

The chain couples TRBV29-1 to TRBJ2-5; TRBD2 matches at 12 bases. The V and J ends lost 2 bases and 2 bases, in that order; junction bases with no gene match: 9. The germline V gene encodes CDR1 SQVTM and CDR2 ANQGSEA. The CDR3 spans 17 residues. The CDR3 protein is CSVELRRLAGDQETQYF. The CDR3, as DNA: TGCAGCGTTGAATTACGCAGACTAGCGGGAGATCAAGAGACCCAGTACTTC.

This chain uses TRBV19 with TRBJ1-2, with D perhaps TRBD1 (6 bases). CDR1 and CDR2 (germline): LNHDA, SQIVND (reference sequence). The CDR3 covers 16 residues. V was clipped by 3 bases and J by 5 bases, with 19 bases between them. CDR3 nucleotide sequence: TGTGCCAGTAGTATCGATTTGATGGGGGGGGCTTATGGCTACACCTTC. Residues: CASSIDLMGGAYGYTF.

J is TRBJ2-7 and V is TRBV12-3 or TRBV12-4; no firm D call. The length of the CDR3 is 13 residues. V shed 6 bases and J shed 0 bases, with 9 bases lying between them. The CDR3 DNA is TGTGCCAGCAGCCTATCATACTCCTACGAGCAGTACTTC. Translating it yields CASSLSYSYEQYF.

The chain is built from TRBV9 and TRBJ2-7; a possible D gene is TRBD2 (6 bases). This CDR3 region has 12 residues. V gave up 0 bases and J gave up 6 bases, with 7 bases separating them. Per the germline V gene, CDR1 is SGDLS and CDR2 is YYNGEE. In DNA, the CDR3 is TGTGCCAGCAGCGTAGAGGGAGGCGAGCAGTACTTC. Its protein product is CASSVEGGEQYF.

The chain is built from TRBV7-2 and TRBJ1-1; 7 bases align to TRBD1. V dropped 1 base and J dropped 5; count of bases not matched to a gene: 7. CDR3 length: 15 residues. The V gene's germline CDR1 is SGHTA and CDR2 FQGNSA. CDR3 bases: TGTGCCAGCAGCTTAGAACCCGGCAGGGGGACTGAAGCTTTCTTT. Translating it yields CASSLEPGRGTEAFF.

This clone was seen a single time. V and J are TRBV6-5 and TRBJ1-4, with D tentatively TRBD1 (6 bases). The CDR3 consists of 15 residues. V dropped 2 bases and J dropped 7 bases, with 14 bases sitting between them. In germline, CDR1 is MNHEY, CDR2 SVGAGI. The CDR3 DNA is TGTGCCAGCAGTTACAACGGGGGAGGGGGTGAAAAACTGTTTTTT. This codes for CASSYNGGGGEKLFF.

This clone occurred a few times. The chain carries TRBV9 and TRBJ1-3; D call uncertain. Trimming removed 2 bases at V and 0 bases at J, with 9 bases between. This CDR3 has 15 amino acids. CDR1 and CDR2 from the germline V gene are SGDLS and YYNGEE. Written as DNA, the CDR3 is TGTGCCAGCAGCGTTCGGTCGAGCTCTGGAAACACCATATATTTT. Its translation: CASSVRSSSGNTIYF.

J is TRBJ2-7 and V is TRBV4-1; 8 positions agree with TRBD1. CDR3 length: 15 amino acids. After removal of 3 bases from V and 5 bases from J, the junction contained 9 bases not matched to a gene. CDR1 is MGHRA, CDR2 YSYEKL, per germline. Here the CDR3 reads CASSQVGQGGDEQYF. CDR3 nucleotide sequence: TGCGCCAGCAGCCAGGTAGGACAGGGTGGCGACGAGCAGTACTTC.

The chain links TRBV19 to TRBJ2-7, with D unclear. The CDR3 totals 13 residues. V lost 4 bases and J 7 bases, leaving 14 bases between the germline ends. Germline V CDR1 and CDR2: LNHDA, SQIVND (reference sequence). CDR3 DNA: TGTGCCAGTAGTAGAGACTTCCCTCGTGAGCAGTACTTC. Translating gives CASSRDFPREQYF.

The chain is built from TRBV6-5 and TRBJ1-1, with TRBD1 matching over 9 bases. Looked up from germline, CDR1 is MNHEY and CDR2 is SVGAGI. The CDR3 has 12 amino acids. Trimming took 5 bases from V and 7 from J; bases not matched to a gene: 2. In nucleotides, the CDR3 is TGTGCCAGCAGTCAGGACAGGGGTGAAGCTTTCTTT. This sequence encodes CASSQDRGEAFF.

This CDR3 reads CASSNGPFTQPQHF. The CDR3 DNA is TGTGCCAGCAGCAATGGGCCATTCACACAGCCCCAGCATTTT. The V gene is TRBV7-9, the J gene TRBJ1-5; D gene unclear. CDR1 SEHNR and CDR2 FQNEAQ come from the germline V gene (reference sequence). Trimming took off 5 bases at V and 7 bases at J, with 15 bases between the two ends. The CDR3 loop spans 14 amino acids.